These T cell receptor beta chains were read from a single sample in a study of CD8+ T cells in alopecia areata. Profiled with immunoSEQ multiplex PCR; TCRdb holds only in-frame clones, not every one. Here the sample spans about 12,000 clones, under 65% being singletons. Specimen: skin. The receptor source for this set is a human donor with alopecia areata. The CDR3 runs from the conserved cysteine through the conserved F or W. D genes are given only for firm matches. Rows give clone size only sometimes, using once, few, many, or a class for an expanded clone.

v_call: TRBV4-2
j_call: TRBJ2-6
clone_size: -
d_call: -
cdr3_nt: TGTGCCAGCAGCCAAGATATAAGCTCTGGGGCCAACGTCCTGACTTTC
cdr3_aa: CASSQDISSGANVLTF

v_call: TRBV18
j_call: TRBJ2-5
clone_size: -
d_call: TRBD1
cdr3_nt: TGTGCCAGCTCACCGAGCCCACAGGGGGAGGAGACCCAGTACTTC
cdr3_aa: CASSPSPQGEETQYF

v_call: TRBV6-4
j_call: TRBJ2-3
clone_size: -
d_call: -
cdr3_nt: TGTGCCAGCAGCGAGGGATCAGGGGCAGATACGCAGTATTTT
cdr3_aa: CASSEGSGADTQYF

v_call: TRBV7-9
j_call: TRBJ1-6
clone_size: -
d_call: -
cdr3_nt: TGTGCCAGCAGCTCGACAGGAGATAATTCACCCCTCCACTTT
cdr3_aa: CASSSTGDNSPLHF

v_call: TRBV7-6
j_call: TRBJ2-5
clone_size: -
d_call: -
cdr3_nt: TGTGCCAGCAGCCAACCAACTAGACCCGAGACCCAGTACTTC
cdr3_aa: CASSQPTRPETQYF

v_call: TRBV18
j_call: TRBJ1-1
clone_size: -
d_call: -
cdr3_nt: TGTGCCAGCTCATCGTTGACCGGAGGGAGAGCCACTGAAGCTTTCTTT
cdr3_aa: CASSSLTGGRATEAFF

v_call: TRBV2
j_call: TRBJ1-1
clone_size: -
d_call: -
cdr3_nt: TGTGCCAGCAGGAGTGGGAGTCGAGGCACTGAAGCTTTCTTT
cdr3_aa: CASRSGSRGTEAFF

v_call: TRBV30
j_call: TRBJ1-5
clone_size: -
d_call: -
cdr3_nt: TGTGCCTGGAGTGCAATGGCGGGCAATCAGCCCCAGCATTTT
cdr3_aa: CAWSAMAGNQPQHF

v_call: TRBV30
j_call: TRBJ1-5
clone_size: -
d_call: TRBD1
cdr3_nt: TGTGCCTGGAGTGGCCCCGGGACAGGGGGGTTTCATAGCAATCAGCCCCAGCATTTT
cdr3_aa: CAWSGPGTGGFHSNQPQHF

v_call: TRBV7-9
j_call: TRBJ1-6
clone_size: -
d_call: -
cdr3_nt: TGTGCCAGCAGCTCCCGGGACGGGAGTAATTCACCCCTCCACTTT
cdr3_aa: CASSSRDGSNSPLHF

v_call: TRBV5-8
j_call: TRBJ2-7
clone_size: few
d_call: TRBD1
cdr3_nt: TGTGCCAGCCGGTCCCGCAGGGGGCAGTACGAGCAGTACTTC
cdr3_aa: CASRSRRGQYEQYF

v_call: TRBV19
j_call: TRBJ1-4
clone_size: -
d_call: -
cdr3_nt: TGTGCCAGTAGTATAGTGGCGGCGGGAAAACTGTTTTTT
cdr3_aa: CASSIVAAGKLFF

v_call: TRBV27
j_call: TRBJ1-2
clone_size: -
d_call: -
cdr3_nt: TGTGCCAGCAGTTTACGGGTTGGCCCTATTAACTATGGCTACACCTTC
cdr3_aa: CASSLRVGPINYGYTF

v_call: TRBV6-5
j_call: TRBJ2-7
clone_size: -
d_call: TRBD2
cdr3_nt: TGTGCCAGCAGTACCCTAGCGGGAGGACCCTACGAGCAGTACTTC
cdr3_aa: CASSTLAGGPYEQYF

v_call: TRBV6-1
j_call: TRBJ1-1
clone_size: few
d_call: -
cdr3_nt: TGTGCCAGCATGAGGGGGAACACTGAAGCTTTCTTT
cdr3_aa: CASMRGNTEAFF

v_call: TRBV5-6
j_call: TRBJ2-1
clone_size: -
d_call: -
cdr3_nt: TGTGCCAGCAGCTTGGACAGGACTGCCTACAATGAGCAGTTCTTC
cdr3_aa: CASSLDRTAYNEQFF

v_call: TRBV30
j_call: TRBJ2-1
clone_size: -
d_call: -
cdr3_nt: TGTGCCTGGAGTGTAGCCAGCGGCATCTACAATGAGCAGTTCTTC
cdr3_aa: CAWSVASGIYNEQFF

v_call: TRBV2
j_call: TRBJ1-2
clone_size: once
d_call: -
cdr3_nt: TGTGCCAGCAGCGGACAGACTAGTGGCTACACCTTC
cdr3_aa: CASSGQTSGYTF

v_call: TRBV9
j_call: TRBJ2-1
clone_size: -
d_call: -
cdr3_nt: TGTGCCAGCAGCGCCCTTCGGGTCACCTACAATGAGCAGTTCTTC
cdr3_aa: CASSALRVTYNEQFF

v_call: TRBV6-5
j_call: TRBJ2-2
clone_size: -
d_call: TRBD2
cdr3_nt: TGTGCCAGCAGTTACTCGCTTAGCGGGATGCCCGGGGAGCTGTTTTTT
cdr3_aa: CASSYSLSGMPGELFF

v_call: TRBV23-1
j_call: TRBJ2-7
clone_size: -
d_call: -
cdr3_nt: TGCGCCAGCAGTCAATCCGGGGAGCAGTACTTC
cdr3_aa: CASSQSGEQYF

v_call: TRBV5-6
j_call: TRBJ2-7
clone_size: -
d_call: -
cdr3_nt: TGTGCCAGCAGCTTGGTCCGAGACTCCTACGAGCAGTACTTC
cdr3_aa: CASSLVRDSYEQYF

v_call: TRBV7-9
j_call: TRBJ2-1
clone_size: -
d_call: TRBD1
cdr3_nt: TGTGCCAGCAGCTTAGCGGAGACAGGGTGGGGCAATGAGCAGTTCTTC
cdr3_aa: CASSLAETGWGNEQFF

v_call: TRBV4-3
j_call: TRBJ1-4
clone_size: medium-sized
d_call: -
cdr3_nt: TGCGCCAGCAGCCAAGGTGTGGTCGGAACTAATGAAAAACTGTTTTTT
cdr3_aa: CASSQGVVGTNEKLFF

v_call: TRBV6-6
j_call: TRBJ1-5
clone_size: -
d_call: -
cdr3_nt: TGTGCCAGCAGTTACTCGGATCAGCCCCAGCATTTT
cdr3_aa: CASSYSDQPQHF

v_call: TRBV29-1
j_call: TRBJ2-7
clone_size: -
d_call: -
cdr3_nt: TGCAGCGTCCGGGACCTGGGGCTCGAGCAGTACTTC
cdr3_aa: CSVRDLGLEQYF

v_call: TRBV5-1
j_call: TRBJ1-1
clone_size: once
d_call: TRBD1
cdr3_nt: TGCGCCAGCAGCCCGGGACAGGGGTACACTGAAGCTTTCTTT
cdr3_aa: CASSPGQGYTEAFF

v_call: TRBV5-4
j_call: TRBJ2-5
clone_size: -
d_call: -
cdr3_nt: TGTGCCAGCAGCTTGGCCTCAGCTGGAGAGACCCAGTACTTC
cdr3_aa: CASSLASAGETQYF

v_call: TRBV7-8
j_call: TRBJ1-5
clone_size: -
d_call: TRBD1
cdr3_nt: TGTGCCAGCAGCTTCACAGGGGGCAATCAGCCCCAGCATTTT
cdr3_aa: CASSFTGGNQPQHF

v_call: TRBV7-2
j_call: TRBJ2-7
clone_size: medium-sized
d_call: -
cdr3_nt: TGTGCCAGCAGCCGAGCCCCTAGTGATTCCTACGAGCAGTACTTC
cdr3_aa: CASSRAPSDSYEQYF

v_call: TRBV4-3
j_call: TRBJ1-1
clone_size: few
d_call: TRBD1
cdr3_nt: TGCGCCAGCAGCCAAGATCTGGGGACAGCCAAAGCTTTCTTT
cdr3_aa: CASSQDLGTAKAFF

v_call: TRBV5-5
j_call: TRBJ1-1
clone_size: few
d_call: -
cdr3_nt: TGTGCCAGCAGCTTGGTCCCGGGAGGGACTGAAGCTTTCTTT
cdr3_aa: CASSLVPGGTEAFF

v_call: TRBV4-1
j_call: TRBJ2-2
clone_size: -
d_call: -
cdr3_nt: TGCGCCAGCAGCCAAGATCTGGGTACCGGGGAGCTGTTTTTT
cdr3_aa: CASSQDLGTGELFF